This T cell receptor (beta chain) was obtained from a study of identical twins. TCRdb reanalysed the 5' RACE reads using MiXCR and keeps one entry per CDR3 protein. The sample lists around 250,000 distinct CDR3 sequences; roughly an eighth were seen once. V was trimmed by 6 bases and J by 0 bases, leaving 12 bases between them. The CDR3 has 14 amino acids. This same sample was also taken into another study, of yellow fever vaccine responses in identical twins.

V usage is TRBV12-3 or TRBV12-4 and J usage is TRBJ2-7; D not certain. Material: memory (CD45RO+) T cells sorted from blood. This TCR came from a young woman in good health. The CDR3 nucleotides are TGTGCCAGCAGCCTAGACGGTGTCTCCTACGAGCAGTACTTC. Its protein is CASSLDGVSYEQYF.